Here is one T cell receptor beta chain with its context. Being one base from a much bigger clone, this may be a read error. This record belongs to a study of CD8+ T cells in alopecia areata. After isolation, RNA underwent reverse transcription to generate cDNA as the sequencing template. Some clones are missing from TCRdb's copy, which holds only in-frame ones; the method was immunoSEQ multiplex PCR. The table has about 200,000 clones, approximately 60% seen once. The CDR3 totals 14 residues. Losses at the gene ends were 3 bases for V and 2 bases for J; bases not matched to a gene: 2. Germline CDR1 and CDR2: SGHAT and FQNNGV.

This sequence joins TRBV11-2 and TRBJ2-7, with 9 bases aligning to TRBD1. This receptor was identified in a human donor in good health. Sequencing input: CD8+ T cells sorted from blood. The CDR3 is CASSFGTGTYEQYF. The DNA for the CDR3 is TGTGCCAGCAGCTTCGGGACAGGGACCTACGAGCAGTACTTC.